This paragraph reports one T cell receptor beta chain. What it recognizes is unknown. The sample comes from a study of cytomegalovirus exposure and HLA in healthy donors. Study background: Of 350 to 400 genotyped donors, 81% grouped in the Caucasian-associated ancestry cluster. General study points: Near-uniform donor sequencing depth was presumed by presence/absence analyses. The study listed approximately 160 cytomegalovirus-associated TCR beta chains.

The PCR had 60 Vbeta and 13 Jbeta primers. TCRdb's copy holds only in-frame clones and misses some; the assay was immunoSEQ multiplex PCR. Here the sample spans some 150,000 clones, around 81% being singletons. CDR3 length: 14 amino acids. The V end was cut by 5 bases, the J end by 1 base, with 10 bases between. Germline lookup yields CDR1 MNHNS and CDR2 SASEGT. The sequence was collected from a woman aged 40 to 55 in good health and CMV-seropositive. This chain joins TRBV6-1 and TRBJ2-3; D unresolved. Material: PBMCs. The CDR3 region has the DNA TGTGCCAGCAGTCACACGTTGGGCACAGATACGCAGTATTTT. It encodes CASSHTLGTDTQYF.